These 8 T cell receptor beta chains were sequenced from one sample in a study of shared clonotypes between healthy human individuals. Clones were sequenced by immunoSEQ multiplex PCR, and TCRdb holds only the in-frame ones, with some missing. The profile covers about half a million clones, with more than 65% appearing a single time and approximately 12% taken by the ten largest. Sequenced: PBMCs. These TCRs come from a woman in her forties in good health. Some clones in this sample may be carry-over from other donors' samples.

The V and J genes are TRBV9 and TRBJ2-1; possible D gene TRBD1, 6 bases. The CDR3 runs to 13 residues. CDR1 is SGDLS and CDR2 is YYNGEE in the germline V gene. V dropped 0 bases and J dropped 5 bases, with 6 bases sitting between them. The CDR3 region has the DNA TGTGCCAGCAGCGTAGACAGGGACAATGAGCAGTTCTTC. Protein: CASSVDRDNEQFF.

Many counts were recorded for this clone. The rearrangement links TRBV4-1 to TRBJ2-1, with D possibly being TRBD1 (5 bases). CDR3 length: 11 amino acids. Germline values: CDR1 MGHRA, CDR2 YSYEKL. V lost 6 bases to trimming and J lost 10 bases, with 10 bases between them. CDR3 nucleotides: TGCGCCAGCAGTGTATCAGGGGAGCAGTTCTTC. This translates into CASSVSGEQFF.

This chain uses TRBV5-4 with TRBJ2-1; 15 nucleotides line up with TRBD2. V lost 2 bases to trimming and J lost 9 bases; unmatched junction nucleotides: 6. The CDR3 contains 16 residues. Germline V gives CDR1 SGHNT, CDR2 YYREEE (reference sequence). The CDR3 DNA follows: TGTGCCAGCAGCTTTGGACTAGCGGGAGGGCCTGGTGAGCAGTTCTTC. Its translation is CASSFGLAGGPGEQFF.

The chain couples TRBV4-1 to TRBJ2-2; the match to TRBD2 covers 16 bases. After removal of 0 bases from V and 6 bases from J, the junction contained 10 bases not matched to a gene. This CDR3 is 20 amino acids long. Looked up from germline, CDR1 is MGHRA and CDR2 is YSYEKL. The CDR3 nucleotides read TGCGCCAGCAGCCAAGACGGGACTAGCGGGAGGGTATATGTCTCCGGGGAGCTGTTTTTT. As protein: CASSQDGTSGRVYVSGELFF.

This chain connects TRBV19 to TRBJ2-1, with D hard to call. Germline V gene lookup returns CDR1 LNHDA and CDR2 SQIVND (reference sequence). The CDR3 has 15 residues. The V and J ends lost 2 bases and 6 bases respectively, with 14 bases between them. CDR3 loop: CASSIPLGRPNEQFF. The CDR3 DNA follows: TGTGCCAGTAGTATACCCCTAGGCCGGCCCAATGAGCAGTTCTTC.

This chain joins TRBV4-3 and TRBJ2-1; 8 bases agree with TRBD2. V dropped 0 bases and J dropped 0; count of bases not matched to a gene: 4. Looked up from germline, CDR1 is LGHNA and CDR2 is YSLEER. The CDR3 is 17 amino acids. The DNA for the CDR3 is TGCGCCAGCAGCCAAGACCTCAGCGGGAGCTCCTACAATGAGCAGTTCTTC. It codes for CASSQDLSGSSYNEQFF.

This chain links TRBV4-2 with TRBJ1-1; 8 positions agree with TRBD1. With V trimmed by 0 bases and J by 3 bases, 3 bases remained unmatched. CDR1 and CDR2 from the germline V gene are LGHNA and YNFKEQ. The CDR3 consists of 15 residues. The DNA of the CDR3 is TGTGCCAGCAGCCAAGAACCAGGGGGCTACACTGAAGCTTTCTTT. Translating it yields CASSQEPGGYTEAFF.

CDR3 DNA: TGTGCCAGCAGTGAGACAGGGTACAATCAGCCCCAGCATTTT. Encoded protein: CASSETGYNQPQHF. The chain couples TRBV6-1 to TRBJ1-5, with 7 bases identical to TRBD1. With 3 bases clipped from V and 3 bases from J, the junction kept 2 bases outside the gene matches. CDR1 is MNHNS and CDR2 is SASEGT in the germline V gene. This CDR3 is 14 amino acids long.